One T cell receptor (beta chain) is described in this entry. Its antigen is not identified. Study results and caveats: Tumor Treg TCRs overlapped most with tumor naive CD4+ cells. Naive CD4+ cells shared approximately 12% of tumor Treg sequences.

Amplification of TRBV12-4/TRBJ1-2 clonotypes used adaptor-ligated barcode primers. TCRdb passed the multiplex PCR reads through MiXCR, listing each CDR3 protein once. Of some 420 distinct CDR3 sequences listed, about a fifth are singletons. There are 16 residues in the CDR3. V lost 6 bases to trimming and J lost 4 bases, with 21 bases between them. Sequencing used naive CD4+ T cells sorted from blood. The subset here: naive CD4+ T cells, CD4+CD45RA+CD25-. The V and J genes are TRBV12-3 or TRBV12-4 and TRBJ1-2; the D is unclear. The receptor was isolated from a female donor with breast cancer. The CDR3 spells CASSPPGPVRGYGYTF. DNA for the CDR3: TGTGCCAGCAGCCCACCCGGCCCGGTGCGGGGCTATGGCTACACCTTC.